This T cell receptor beta chain is from a study of blood T cell repertoires in COVID-19 (dated by TCRdb to the early 2020s). Broadly, across the study: Samples covering the acute and convalescent phases of COVID-19 were provided by collaborators in the United States, Italy and Spain. The material from the prospective study consisted of cDNA or gDNA derived from T cells, B-cell-depleted T cells, or PBMCs. Deeply sampled blood TCRbeta repertoires from subjects exposed to, actively infected with, or recovered from COVID-19 were included in the dataset. The repertoires were made available in a free public database intended to serve as a resource for research on the immune response to SARS-CoV-2. Samples were obtained from the ongoing ImmuneRACE study (first 160 participants) and from about 1,300 subjects provided by 6 global collaborators. Sample metadata almost always included a de-identified subject ID, COVID-19 status, age in years and sex. Where available, HLA class I and class II types were taken from metadata supplied by the sample provider and were not determined by assay-based typing. Findings and caveats that apply to the study as a whole: How much clinical and demographic metadata was included differed by source and by participant, and the metadata was provided uncurated.

Participants in the prospective study were enrolled through a virtual design, were aged roughly 18 to 90 years, and lived in under 25 United States geographic areas. To assign participants to cohorts, the prospective study relied on clinical history that participants themselves reported in a screening survey and a study questionnaire. For ImmuneRACE Cohort 3, a participant was defined as recovered based on two consecutive negative NP/OP PCR tests, clearance by a healthcare professional, or resolution of symptoms. Each participant in the prospective study had whole blood, serum and a nasopharyngeal or oropharyngeal swab collected by mobile phlebotomists. Additional blood draws and questionnaires over an approximately 2-month period could optionally be provided by prospective study participants. Before DNA extraction, blood samples from the prospective study were shipped at room temperature or frozen.

Cut back by 2 bases and 4 bases, the V and J ends lie 17 bases apart. CDR1 and CDR2, per the germline V gene, are MDHEN and SYDVKM. The CDR3 runs 16 amino acids, cysteine and phenylalanine included. The kept DNA is CDR3 alone, 48 bases in frame from the first base. TCRbeta CDR3 regions were amplified from genomic DNA using the immunoSEQ Assay, a bias-controlled multiplex PCR. Per the original workflow: Nucleated cell counts per sample were estimated from amplification of reference gene primers within the assay. To quantify the absolute abundance of each unique TCRbeta CDR3 rearrangement, sequence reads were collapsed and filtered. For each sample, productive Simpson clonality was calculated by taking the square root of Simpson's diversity index across productive rearrangements. Sourced from immuneACCESS, this table was stored by TCRdb with only in-frame sequences that have V and J called. A share of the clones is absent; for the studies checked, an unresolved V gene accounts for under half, and the remainder has no known explanation. D and trimming come from the DNA, and the V and J calls and clone size come from that table. The sample data list 300,000 or so clones, and 80% to 95% of these were observed just once. The ten largest clones add up to 0.95% to 1.3% of the sample.

Turning to this clone: Its antigen is currently not known. No per-base quality is available; no much larger clone lies one base away.

This receptor chain uses TRBV28 and TRBJ1-2; TRBD1 is possibly the D segment (6 matching bases). The receptor's source is a woman in her thirties who had recovered from COVID-19. Sequencing was done on a sample of PBMCs or T cells enriched from blood (not recorded which). The DNA is TGTGCCAGCAGTTTACCGGCGTCAGGGGTTGCCTATGGCTACACCTTC. Translated, this is CASSLPASGVAYGYTF.